Listed here are 9 T cell receptor beta chains from one sample, sequenced in a study of blood T cell repertoires in COVID-19 (dated by TCRdb to the early 2020s). Library construction relied on the immunoSEQ multiplex PCR assay. In its TCRdb copy, this immuneACCESS table keeps in-frame sequences only and misses some clones. Where compared with another copy, unresolved V genes explain less than half of these, and the others have no known cause. For this sample there are 200,000 to 250,000 clones; 86% appear just once. Of the sample, 5.5% to 6.5% falls within the top ten clones. The sequencing sample was made of peripheral blood. The receptors were sampled from a man between 60 and 75 years old with acute or convalescent COVID-19.

The chain combines TRBV4-1 with TRBJ2-3, with D possibly TRBD2 on 6 matching bases. V shed 0 bases and J shed 4 bases, with 17 bases lying between them. CDR3 length: 17 residues. The V gene's germline CDR1 is MGHRA and CDR2 YSYEKL. For the CDR3, the DNA is TGCGCCAGCAGCCAAGATCCGGGACTGGGTCCCGCAGATACGCAGTATTTT. The encoded protein is CASSQDPGLGPADTQYF.

This clone was found once. The V call is TRBV3-1 (or the pseudogene TRBV3-2), the J call TRBJ1-5; D remains ambiguous. The length of the CDR3 is 14 residues. Germline V CDR1 and CDR2: LGHDT, YNNKEL (reference sequence). Trimming cost V 0 bases and J 0 bases, with 3 bases left between them. CDR3 sequence: CASSQDSSNQPQHF. In nucleotides, the CDR3 is TGTGCCAGCAGCCAAGATAGTAGCAATCAGCCCCAGCATTTT.

The gene calls are TRBV7-2 and TRBJ2-5; 13 bases fit TRBD2. The CDR3 covers 16 residues. Trimming took 5 bases from V and 3 from J; bases not matched to a gene: 6. CDR1 and CDR2 (germline): SGHTA, FQGNSA. The CDR3 bases are TGTGCCAGCAGCGATGTCGGGACTAGCGGGGAAGAGACCCAGTACTTC. Encoded protein: CASSDVGTSGEETQYF.

A few counts support this clone. V gene TRBV24-1 combines with J gene TRBJ2-3; 11 nucleotides line up with TRBD1. In germline, CDR1 is KGHDR, CDR2 SFDVKD. V trimming: 2 bases; J trimming: 1 base; junction bases outside the gene matches: 4. This CDR3 is built from 17 residues. CDR3 region: CATSDSLGQGGTDTQYF. CDR3 in DNA: TGTGCCACCAGTGATTCTCTGGGACAGGGGGGCACAGATACGCAGTATTTT.

This chain uses TRBV30 with TRBJ1-3, with 7 nucleotides matching TRBD1. The germline V gene encodes CDR1 GTSNPN and CDR2 SVGIG (reference sequence). CDR3 length: 12 amino acids. The CDR3 sequence: CSAGQPGNTIYF. For the CDR3, the DNA is TGTTCGGCGGGACAGCCTGGAAACACCATATATTTT.

The chain carries TRBV28 and TRBJ1-1, with a possible D match to TRBD1 (6 bases). Germline loops: CDR1 MDHEN, CDR2 SYDVKM. Trimming removed 10 bases at V and 1 base at J, with 16 bases between. CDR3 length: 14 amino acids. Here the CDR3 DNA reads TGTGCCACCGTCCTTACAGGGTCGAACACTGAAGCTTTCTTT. It is translated as CATVLTGSNTEAFF.

The gene calls are TRBV6-5 and TRBJ2-7, with TRBD1 matching over 7 bases. The CDR3 is 14 residues long. V was clipped by 2 bases and J by 1 base; unmatched bases: 2. Germline V gives CDR1 MNHEY, CDR2 SVGAGI. The CDR3 here is CASSYPGQSYEQYF. The DNA for the CDR3 is TGTGCCAGCAGTTACCCGGGACAGTCCTACGAGCAGTACTTC.

The chain has TRBV18 and TRBJ1-1; D is ambiguous. Trimming shortened V by 4 bases and J by 0 bases, and 3 bases separated the two germline ends. From germline, CDR1 is KGHSH and CDR2 LQKENI. The CDR3 extends over 12 amino acids. The CDR3 DNA follows: TGTGCCAGCTCACACATGAACACTGAAGCTTTCTTT. Its translation: CASSHMNTEAFF.

The chain has TRBV9 and TRBJ2-1; possibly TRBD1 for D (6 bases). V lost 0 bases to trimming and J lost 2 bases, with 12 bases between them. The V gene's germline CDR1 is SGDLS and CDR2 YYNGEE. The CDR3 is 16 amino acids. The CDR3 is CASSVDTGPTYNEQFF. For the CDR3, the DNA is TGTGCCAGCAGCGTAGATACAGGGCCGACCTACAATGAGCAGTTCTTC.